Included here is one TCR beta chain sequence, with context. Its target is not known. In germline, CDR1 is SGDLS, CDR2 YYNGEE. The CDR3 spans 14 residues. J gave up 5 bases and V 2 bases, and 2 bases lay outside the gene matches. Primers included in the PCR were 60 Vbeta and 13 Jbeta primers. The assay was immunoSEQ multiplex PCR, and TCRdb's table has in-frame clones only and misses some. The sample lists 100,000 to 150,000 clones; about 85% were seen once. The sample is drawn from a study of cytomegalovirus exposure and HLA in healthy donors. Regarding the study as a whole: Reportedly, HLA-A and HLA-B alleles of most subjects were accurately predicted from TCR beta.

The receptor's source is a man between 18 and 29 years old in good health and CMV-seropositive. Sequences were obtained from PBMCs. The chain couples TRBV9 to TRBJ2-1; 9 nucleotides match TRBD2. The chain's CDR3 is CASSVSGGNNEQFF. CDR3 coding DNA: TGTGCCAGCAGCGTTAGCGGGGGAAACAATGAGCAGTTCTTC.